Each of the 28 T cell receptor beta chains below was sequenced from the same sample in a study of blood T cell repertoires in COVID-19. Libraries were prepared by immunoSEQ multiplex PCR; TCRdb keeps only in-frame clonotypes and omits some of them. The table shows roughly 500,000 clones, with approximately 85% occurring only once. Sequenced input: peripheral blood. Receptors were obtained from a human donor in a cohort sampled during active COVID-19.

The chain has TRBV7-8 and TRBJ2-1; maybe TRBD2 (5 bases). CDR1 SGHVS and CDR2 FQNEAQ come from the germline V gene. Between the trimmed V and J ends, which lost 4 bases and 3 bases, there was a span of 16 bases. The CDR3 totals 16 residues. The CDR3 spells CASSSLAGIDYNEQFF. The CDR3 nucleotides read TGTGCCAGCAGCTCCCTAGCCGGGATAGACTACAATGAGCAGTTCTTC.

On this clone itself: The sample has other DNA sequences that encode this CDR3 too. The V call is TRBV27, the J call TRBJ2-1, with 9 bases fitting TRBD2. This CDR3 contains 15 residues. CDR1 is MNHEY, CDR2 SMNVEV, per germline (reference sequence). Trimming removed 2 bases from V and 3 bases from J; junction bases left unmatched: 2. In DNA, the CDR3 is TGTGCCAGCAGTTTAGATAGCGGGAGCTACAATGAGCAGTTCTTC. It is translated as CASSLDSGSYNEQFF.

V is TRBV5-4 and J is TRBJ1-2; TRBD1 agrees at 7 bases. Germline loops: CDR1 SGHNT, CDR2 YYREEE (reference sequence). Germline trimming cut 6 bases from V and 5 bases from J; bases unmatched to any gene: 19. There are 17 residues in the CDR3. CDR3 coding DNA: TGTGCCAGCACTTCCGGGACAGACGGCAGGCTTGGTTATGGCTACACCTTC. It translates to CASTSGTDGRLGYGYTF.

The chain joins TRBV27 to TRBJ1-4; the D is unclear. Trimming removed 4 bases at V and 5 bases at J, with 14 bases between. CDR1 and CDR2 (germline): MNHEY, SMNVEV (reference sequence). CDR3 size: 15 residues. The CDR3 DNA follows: TGTGCCAGCAGTTCGAACAGTATTAGGAATGAAAAACTGTTTTTT. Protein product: CASSSNSIRNEKLFF.

Written as DNA, the CDR3 is TGTGCCAGCAGTGAAAACAGGGGAGGCTGGGGCAATCAGCCCCAGCATTTT. Amino acids: CASSENRGGWGNQPQHF. The chain links TRBV2 to TRBJ1-5, with TRBD1 matching over 7 bases. CDR1 SNHLY and CDR2 FYNNEI come from the germline V gene. This CDR3 comprises 17 residues. J lost 2 bases, V lost 2 bases, and 9 bases had no gene match.

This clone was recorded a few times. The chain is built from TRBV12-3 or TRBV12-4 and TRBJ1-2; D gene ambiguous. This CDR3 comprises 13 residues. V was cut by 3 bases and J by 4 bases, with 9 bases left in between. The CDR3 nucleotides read TGTGCCAGCAGTTTGGCAGGTATCTATGGCTACACCTTC. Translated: CASSLAGIYGYTF.

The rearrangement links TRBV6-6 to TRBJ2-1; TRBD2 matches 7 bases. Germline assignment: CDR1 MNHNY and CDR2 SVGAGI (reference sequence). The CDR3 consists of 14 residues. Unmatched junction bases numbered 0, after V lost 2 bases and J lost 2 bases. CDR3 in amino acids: CASSYGLAYNEQFF. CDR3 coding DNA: TGTGCCAGCAGTTACGGACTAGCCTACAATGAGCAGTTCTTC.

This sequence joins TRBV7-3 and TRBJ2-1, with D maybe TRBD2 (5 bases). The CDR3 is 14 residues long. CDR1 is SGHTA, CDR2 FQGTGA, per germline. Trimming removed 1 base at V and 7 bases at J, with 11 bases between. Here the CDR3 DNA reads TGTGCCAGCAGCTTAATGGTGACTAAGAATGAGCAGTTCTTC. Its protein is CASSLMVTKNEQFF.

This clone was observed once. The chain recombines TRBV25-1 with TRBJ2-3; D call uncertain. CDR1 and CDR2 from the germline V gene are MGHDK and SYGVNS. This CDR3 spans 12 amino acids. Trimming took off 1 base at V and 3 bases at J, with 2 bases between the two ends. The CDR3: CASSELTDTQYF. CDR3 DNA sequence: TGTGCCAGCAGTGAATTAACAGATACGCAGTATTTT.

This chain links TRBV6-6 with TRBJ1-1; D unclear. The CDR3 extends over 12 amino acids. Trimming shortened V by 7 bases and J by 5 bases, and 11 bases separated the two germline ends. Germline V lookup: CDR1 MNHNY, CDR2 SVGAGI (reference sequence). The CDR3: CASTPKETEAFF. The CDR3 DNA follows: TGTGCCAGCACCCCTAAGGAGACTGAAGCTTTCTTT.

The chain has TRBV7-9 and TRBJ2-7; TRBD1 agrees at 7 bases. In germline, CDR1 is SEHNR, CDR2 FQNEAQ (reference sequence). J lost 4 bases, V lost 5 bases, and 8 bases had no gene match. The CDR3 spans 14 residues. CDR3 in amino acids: CASSPEGGAYEQYF. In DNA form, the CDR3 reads TGTGCCAGCAGCCCCGAAGGGGGCGCGTACGAGCAGTACTTC.

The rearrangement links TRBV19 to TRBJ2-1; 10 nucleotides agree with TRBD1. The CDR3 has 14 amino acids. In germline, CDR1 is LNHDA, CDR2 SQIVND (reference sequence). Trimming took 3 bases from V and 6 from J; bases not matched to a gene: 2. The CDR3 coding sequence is TGTGCCAGTAGTATCCGGACAGGGGGCAATGAGCAGTTCTTC. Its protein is CASSIRTGGNEQFF.

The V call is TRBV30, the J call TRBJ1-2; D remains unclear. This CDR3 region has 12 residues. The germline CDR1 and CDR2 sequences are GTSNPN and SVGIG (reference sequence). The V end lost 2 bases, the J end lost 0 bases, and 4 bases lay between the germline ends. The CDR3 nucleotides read TGTGCCTGGAGTCCAACTAACTATGGCTACACCTTC. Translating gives CAWSPTNYGYTF.

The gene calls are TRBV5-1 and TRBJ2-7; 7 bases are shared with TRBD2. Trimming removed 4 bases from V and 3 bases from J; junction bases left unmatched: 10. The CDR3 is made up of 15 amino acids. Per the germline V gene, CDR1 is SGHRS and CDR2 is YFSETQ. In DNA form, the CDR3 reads TGCGCCAGCAGCCCCGGTGGACTAGGATACTACGAGCAGTACTTC. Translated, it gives CASSPGGLGYYEQYF.

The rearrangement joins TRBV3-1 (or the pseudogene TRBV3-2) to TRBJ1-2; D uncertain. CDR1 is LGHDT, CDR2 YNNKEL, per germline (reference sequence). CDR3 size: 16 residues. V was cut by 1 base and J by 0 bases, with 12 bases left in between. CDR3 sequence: CASSQGSLRANYGYTF. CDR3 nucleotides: TGTGCCAGCAGCCAAGGGAGCCTTAGAGCTAACTATGGCTACACCTTC.

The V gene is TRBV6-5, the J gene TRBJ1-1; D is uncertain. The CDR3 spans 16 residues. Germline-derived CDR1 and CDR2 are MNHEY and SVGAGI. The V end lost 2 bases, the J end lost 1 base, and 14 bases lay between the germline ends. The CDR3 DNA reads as TGTGCCAGCAGTTACGGAGACGGATCAGAGAACACTGAAGCTTTCTTT. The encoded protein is CASSYGDGSENTEAFF.

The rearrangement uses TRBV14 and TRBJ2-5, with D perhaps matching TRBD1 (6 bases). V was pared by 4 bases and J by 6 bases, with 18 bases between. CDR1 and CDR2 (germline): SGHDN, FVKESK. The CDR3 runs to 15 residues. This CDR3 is CASSLRTAQAQTQYF. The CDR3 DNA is TGTGCCAGCAGCCTTCGGACAGCCCAAGCGCAGACCCAGTACTTC.

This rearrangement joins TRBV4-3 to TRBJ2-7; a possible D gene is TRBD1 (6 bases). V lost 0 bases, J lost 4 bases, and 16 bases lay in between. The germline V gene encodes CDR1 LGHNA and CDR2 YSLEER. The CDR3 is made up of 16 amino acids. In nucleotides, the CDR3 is TGCGCCAGCAGCCAAGATGGGCCGACAGGCATTTACGAGCAGTACTTC. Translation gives CASSQDGPTGIYEQYF.

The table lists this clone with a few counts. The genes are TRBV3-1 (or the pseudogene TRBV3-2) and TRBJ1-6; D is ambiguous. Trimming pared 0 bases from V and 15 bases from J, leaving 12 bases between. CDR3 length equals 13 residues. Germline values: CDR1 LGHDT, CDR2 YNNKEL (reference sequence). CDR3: CASSQEGRQLLHF. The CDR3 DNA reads TGTGCCAGCAGCCAAGAAGGAAGACAACTCCTCCACTTT.

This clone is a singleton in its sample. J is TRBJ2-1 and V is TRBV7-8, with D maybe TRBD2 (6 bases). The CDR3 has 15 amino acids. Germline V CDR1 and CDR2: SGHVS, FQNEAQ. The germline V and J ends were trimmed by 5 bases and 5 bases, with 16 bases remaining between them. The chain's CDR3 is CASSLVAVRNNEQFF. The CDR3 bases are TGTGCCAGCAGCCTAGTAGCGGTTAGGAACAATGAGCAGTTCTTC.

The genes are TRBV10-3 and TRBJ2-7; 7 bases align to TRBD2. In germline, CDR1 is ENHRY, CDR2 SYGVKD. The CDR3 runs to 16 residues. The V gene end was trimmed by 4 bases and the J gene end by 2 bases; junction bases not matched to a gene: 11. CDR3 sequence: CAISGGNSGLTYEQYF. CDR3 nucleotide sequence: TGTGCCATCAGTGGCGGTAATAGCGGGCTAACCTACGAGCAGTACTTC.

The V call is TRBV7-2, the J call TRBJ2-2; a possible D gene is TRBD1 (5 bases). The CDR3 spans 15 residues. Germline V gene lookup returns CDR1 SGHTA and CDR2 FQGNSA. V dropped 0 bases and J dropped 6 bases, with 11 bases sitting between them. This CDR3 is CASSLAGPKSGELFF. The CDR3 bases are TGTGCCAGCAGCTTAGCGGGGCCGAAATCCGGGGAGCTGTTTTTT.

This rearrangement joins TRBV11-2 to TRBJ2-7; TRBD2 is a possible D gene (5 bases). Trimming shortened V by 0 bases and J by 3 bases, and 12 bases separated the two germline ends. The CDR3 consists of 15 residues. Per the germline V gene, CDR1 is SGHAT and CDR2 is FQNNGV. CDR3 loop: CASSLDLTNSYEQYF. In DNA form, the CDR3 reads TGTGCCAGCAGCTTAGACCTGACTAATAGCTACGAGCAGTACTTC.

In DNA form, the CDR3 reads TGTGCCTGGAGCCGGGTGAACACCGGGGAGCTGTTTTTT. This encodes CAWSRVNTGELFF. V usage is TRBV30 and J usage is TRBJ2-2; D call uncertain. This CDR3 spans 13 amino acids. V lost 3 bases and J lost 1, with 6 bases in between. The V gene's germline CDR1 is GTSNPN and CDR2 SVGIG (reference sequence).

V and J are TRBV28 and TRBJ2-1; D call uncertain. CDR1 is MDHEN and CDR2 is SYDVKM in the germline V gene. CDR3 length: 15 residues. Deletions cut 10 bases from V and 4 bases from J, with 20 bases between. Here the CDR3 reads CAILSRGESYNEQFF. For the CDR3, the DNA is TGTGCCATCCTCTCTCGAGGAGAAAGTTACAATGAGCAGTTCTTC.

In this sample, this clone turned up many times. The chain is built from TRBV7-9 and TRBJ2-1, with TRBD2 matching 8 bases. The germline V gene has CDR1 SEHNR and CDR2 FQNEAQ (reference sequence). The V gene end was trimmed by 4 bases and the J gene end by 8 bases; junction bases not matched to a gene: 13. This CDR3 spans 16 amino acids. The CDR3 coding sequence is TGTGCCAGCAGCTCCCCAGCGGGAGTCTCGGTCCATGAGCAGTTCTTC. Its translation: CASSSPAGVSVHEQFF.

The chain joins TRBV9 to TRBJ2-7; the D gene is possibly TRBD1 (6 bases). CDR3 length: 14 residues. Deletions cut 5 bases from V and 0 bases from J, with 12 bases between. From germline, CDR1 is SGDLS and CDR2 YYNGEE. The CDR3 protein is CASSPLGGSYEQYF. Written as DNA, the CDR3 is TGTGCCAGCAGTCCCCTAGGGGGCTCCTACGAGCAGTACTTC.

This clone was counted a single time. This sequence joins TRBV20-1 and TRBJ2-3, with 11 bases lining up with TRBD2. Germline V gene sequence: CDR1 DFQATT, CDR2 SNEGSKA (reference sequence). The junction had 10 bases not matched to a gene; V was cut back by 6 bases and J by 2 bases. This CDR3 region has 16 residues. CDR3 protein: CSASTSGSSLTDTQYF. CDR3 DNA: TGCAGTGCGAGTACTAGCGGGAGTTCTCTCACAGATACGCAGTATTTT.